The 23 T cell receptor beta chains below were found in one sample sequenced in a study of blood T cell repertoires in COVID-19. Using immunoSEQ multiplex PCR, the repertoire was profiled, and TCRdb retains in-frame clones only, with some absent. The table lists around 280,000 clones, around 90% of them singletons, with about 1.8% in the top ten. Material for sequencing was PBMCs or T cells enriched from blood (not recorded which). The receptors were sampled from a woman aged 18 to 35 with acute COVID-19.

The chain couples TRBV3-1 (or the pseudogene TRBV3-2) to TRBJ1-3; D call uncertain. CDR1 LGHDT and CDR2 YNNKEL come from the germline V gene (reference sequence). V was clipped by 4 bases and J by 0 bases, with 16 bases between them. This CDR3 has 17 amino acids. CDR3 in amino acids: CASSPPRLLYSGNTIYF. The CDR3 region has the DNA TGTGCCAGCAGCCCTCCTCGATTACTATACTCTGGAAACACCATATATTTT.

The rearrangement uses TRBV4-2 and TRBJ2-7, with D tentatively TRBD1 (5 bases). Trimming pared 1 base from V and 2 bases from J, leaving 15 bases between. The germline gives CDR1 LGHNA, CDR2 YNFKEQ. CDR3 length: 16 residues. The chain's CDR3 is CASSQVWAQGAYEQYF. The CDR3 bases are TGTGCCAGCAGCCAAGTGTGGGCACAAGGGGCCTACGAGCAGTACTTC.

A single count supports this clone. The rearrangement joins TRBV7-8 to TRBJ1-3; 9 nucleotides match TRBD1. The CDR3 totals 14 residues. The ends lost 4 bases at V and 7 bases at J; junction bases unmatched: 5. Germline CDR1 is SGHVS and CDR2 is FQNEAQ. CDR3 in amino acids: CASSSGTGRNTIYF. The DNA for the CDR3 is TGTGCCAGCAGCTCCGGGACAGGGAGGAACACCATATATTTT.

This clone was detected only once. The V and J genes are TRBV9 and TRBJ2-1; 10 bases agree with TRBD2. Losses at the gene ends were 4 bases for V and 3 bases for J; bases not matched to a gene: 4. Per germline, CDR1 SGDLS and CDR2 YYNGEE. The length of the CDR3 is 15 residues. Here the CDR3 DNA reads TGTGCCAGCAGCCCCGGACTAGCGGTCTACAATGAGCAGTTCTTC. Residues: CASSPGLAVYNEQFF. The complete variable domain, with remaining parts taken from reference TRBV9 and TRBJ2-1, reads DSGVTQTPKHLITATGQRVTLRCSPRSGDLSVYWYQQSLDQGLQFLIQYYNGEERAKGNILERFSAQQFPDLHSELNLSSLELGDSALYFCASSPGLAVYNEQFFGPGTRLTVL.

The chain employs TRBV25-1 and TRBJ2-1; D gene ambiguous. The CDR3 is made up of 16 amino acids. The V end lost 1 base, the J end lost 4 bases, and 14 bases lay between the germline ends. From germline, CDR1 is MGHDK and CDR2 SYGVNS. The CDR3 DNA reads TGTGCCAGCAGTGAATTGGGCGCTCGTCTATACAATGAGCAGTTCTTC. Translation: CASSELGARLYNEQFF.

The V gene is TRBV19, the J gene TRBJ1-1, with a possible D match to TRBD1 (6 bases). V dropped 2 bases and J dropped 5 bases, with 18 bases sitting between them. The CDR3 has 16 amino acids. Germline CDR1 and CDR2: LNHDA and SQIVND (reference sequence). CDR3: CASSISRQEAWTEAFF. CDR3 coding DNA: TGTGCCAGTAGTATATCCCGACAGGAGGCTTGGACTGAAGCTTTCTTT.

The chain carries TRBV27 and TRBJ2-7; a weak D match, TRBD1 (5 bases). The CDR3 spans 12 residues. Trimming cost V 2 bases and J 3 bases, with 5 bases left between them. Germline values: CDR1 MNHEY, CDR2 SMNVEV (reference sequence). In DNA form, the CDR3 reads TGTGCCAGCAGTTTAAGGGGCTACGAGCAGTACTTC. Protein product: CASSLRGYEQYF.

As for this clone: The sample holds other DNA sequences that translate to the same CDR3. This rearrangement joins TRBV7-9 to TRBJ2-5; 10 bases agree with TRBD1. The CDR3 runs 15 residues. Germline CDR1 and CDR2: SEHNR and FQNEAQ (reference sequence). The J segment lost 4 bases and the V segment lost 5 bases, leaving 7 bases of the junction unmatched. CDR3 nucleotide sequence: TGTGCCAGCAGCGCACGACAGGGGGCAGGAGAGACCCAGTACTTC. Protein product: CASSARQGAGETQYF.

The chain links TRBV11-3 to TRBJ2-1; TRBD2 aligns across 11 bases. In germline, CDR1 is SGHNT, CDR2 YENEEA. V gave up 4 bases and J gave up 7 bases; unmatched junction bases: 18. This CDR3 is 19 amino acids long. This CDR3 reads CASSSSLAGGPWRANEQFF. The CDR3 coding sequence is TGTGCCAGCAGCTCAAGTCTAGCGGGAGGTCCATGGAGGGCAAATGAGCAGTTCTTC.

The chain joins TRBV30 to TRBJ2-4; D gene uncertain. Germline CDR1 GTSNPN, CDR2 SVGIG (reference sequence). This CDR3 is 11 amino acids long. V dropped 2 bases and J dropped 9 bases, with 8 bases sitting between them. The CDR3 bases are TGTGCCTGGAGTCTTCCTCTCATTCAGTACTTC. Its protein product is CAWSLPLIQYF.

The chain carries TRBV27 and TRBJ1-2, with 8 bases aligning to TRBD1. Losses at the gene ends were 5 bases for V and 7 bases for J; bases not matched to a gene: 15. Germline lookup yields CDR1 MNHEY and CDR2 SMNVEV (reference sequence). The CDR3 runs to 16 residues. The CDR3 DNA follows: TGTGCCAGCAGTACAAAACTCCGGGACAGGCGCTTTGGCTACACCTTC. This translates into CASSTKLRDRRFGYTF.

The chain uses TRBV20-1 and TRBJ2-5; D call uncertain. Germline-derived CDR1 and CDR2 are DFQATT and SNEGSKA (reference sequence). The CDR3 is made up of 10 amino acids. CDR3 bases: TGCAGCGCTTTTAAAGAGACCCAGTACTTC. Amino acid sequence: CSAFKETQYF.

The chain employs TRBV7-2 and TRBJ2-7; D possibly corresponds to TRBD2 (7 bases). The CDR3 is 16 amino acids. The V end lost 0 bases, the J end lost 2 bases, and 14 bases lay between the germline ends. Germline CDR1 reads SGHTA; CDR2 reads FQGNSA. CDR3 sequence reads: CASSLAPGEGAYEQYF. The CDR3 DNA is TGTGCCAGCAGCTTAGCGCCGGGGGAGGGGGCCTACGAGCAGTACTTC.

The chain couples TRBV19 to TRBJ1-5; no clear D gene. V lost 3 bases, J lost 0 bases, and 6 bases lay in between. The CDR3 length is 14 residues. Germline loops: CDR1 LNHDA, CDR2 SQIVND (reference sequence). CDR3 residues: CASSILYSNQPQHF. The CDR3 nucleotides read TGTGCCAGTAGTATTCTTTATAGCAATCAGCCCCAGCATTTT.

This clone was seen a single time. The chain employs TRBV5-1 and TRBJ2-7, with a possible D match to TRBD2 (5 bases). This CDR3 region has 12 residues. Germline V lookup: CDR1 SGHRS, CDR2 YFSETQ. V lost 3 bases and J lost 4, with 8 bases in between. CDR3 nucleotides: TGCGCCAGCAGCTCACCGGGGTACGAGCAGTACTTC. This encodes CASSSPGYEQYF.

This clone was picked up one time. The J gene is TRBJ2-7, the V gene TRBV6-5, with TRBD2 identical over 9 bases. The CDR3 extends over 14 amino acids. The germline V gene encodes CDR1 MNHEY and CDR2 SVGAGI. Germline trimming cut 7 bases from V and 7 bases from J; bases unmatched to any gene: 11. CDR3 sequence (DNA): TGTGCCAGCAAGGCTAGCGGGAAAGTGGATGAGCAGTACTTC. This translates into CASKASGKVDEQYF.

The rearrangement uses TRBV2 and TRBJ2-3, with TRBD2 matching over 11 bases. The ends lost 8 bases at V and 4 bases at J; junction bases unmatched: 2. CDR3 length equals 13 residues. Germline assignment: CDR1 SNHLY and CDR2 FYNNEI. The CDR3 nucleotides are TGTGCCAGCGGGGGACTAGCGGCAGATACGCAGTATTTT. Translation: CASGGLAADTQYF.

The rearrangement joins TRBV27 to TRBJ1-2; 10 bases line up with TRBD1. The CDR3 extends over 15 amino acids. Trimming cost V 5 bases and J 4 bases; bases outside gene matches: 7. CDR1 is MNHEY and CDR2 is SMNVEV in the germline V gene (reference sequence). CDR3 sequence reads: CASSPRTGGTYGYTF. The CDR3 region has the DNA TGTGCCAGCAGTCCACGGACAGGGGGAACCTATGGCTACACCTTC.

The V and J genes are TRBV4-1 and TRBJ2-6, with unresolved D. The CDR3 is made up of 14 amino acids. Germline assignment: CDR1 MGHRA and CDR2 YSYEKL. The germline V and J ends were trimmed by 4 bases and 9 bases, with 13 bases remaining between them. The chain's CDR3 is CASSPVLVGNVLTF. The DNA of the CDR3 is TGCGCCAGCAGCCCGGTGTTAGTTGGCAACGTCCTGACTTTC.

The chain is built from TRBV9 and TRBJ2-1, with 11 nucleotides matching TRBD2. V trimming: 4 bases; J trimming: 0 bases; junction bases outside the gene matches: 6. Per germline, CDR1 SGDLS and CDR2 YYNGEE. The CDR3 is made up of 17 amino acids. CDR3 coding DNA: TGTGCCAGCAGCAATAGCGGGAGGGGTAGCTCCTACAATGAGCAGTTCTTC. This encodes CASSNSGRGSSYNEQFF.

The chain has TRBV10-3 and TRBJ2-3, with 9 bases lining up with TRBD2. The V segment lost 5 bases and the J segment 3 bases; nucleotides outside the gene matches: 9. The CDR3 runs to 16 residues. In germline, CDR1 is ENHRY, CDR2 SYGVKD. The CDR3 bases are TGTGCCATCAGTTTAGCGGGAGAAGTGGGGACAGATACGCAGTATTTT. Protein sequence: CAISLAGEVGTDTQYF.

The chain employs TRBV5-5 and TRBJ1-5; 10 nucleotides align to TRBD1. Germline CDR1 SGHKS, CDR2 YYEKEE (reference sequence). The V segment lost 4 bases and the J segment 6 bases; nucleotides outside the gene matches: 4. The length of the CDR3 is 14 residues. The CDR3 nucleotides are TGTGCCAGCAGCCCCGGGACAGGGGTTCAGCCCCAGCATTTT. Encoded protein: CASSPGTGVQPQHF. The variable domain in full, completed from reference TRBV5-5 and TRBJ1-5, reads DAGVTQSPTHLIKTRGQQVTLRCSPISGHKSVSWYQQVLGQGPQFIFQYYEKEERGRGNFPDRFSARQFPNYSSELNVNALLLGDSALYLCASSPGTGVQPQHFGDGTRLSIL.

The chain carries TRBV2 and TRBJ1-4; 7 bases are a match to TRBD1. Germline loops: CDR1 SNHLY, CDR2 FYNNEI. V trimming: 5 bases; J trimming: 5 bases; junction bases outside the gene matches: 5. This CDR3 contains 14 residues. CDR3 nucleotides: TGTGCCAGCAGTTTAGGGGGCCGAAATGAAAAACTGTTTTTT. Translation gives CASSLGGRNEKLFF.